The 14 T cell receptor beta chains below all came from one sample that was sequenced in a study of control samples from healthy donors and cancer patients. Produced via immunoSEQ multiplex PCR; TCRdb's table is partial and in-frame only. The repertoire consists of some 87,000 clones, with roughly 88% occurring once and the leading ten covering around 10%. The sequenced sample was PBMCs. The receptors derive from a man between 60 and 75 years old with head and neck cancer.

V gene TRBV7-2 combines with J gene TRBJ2-3; 7 nucleotides agree with TRBD2. The CDR3 contains 15 residues. CDR1 is SGHTA, CDR2 FQGNSA, per germline. The V and J ends lost 1 base and 4 bases, in that order; junction bases with no gene match: 5. CDR3 DNA: TGTGCCAGCAGCTTAGTCGTAACTAGCGCAGATACGCAGTATTTT. Its translation: CASSLVVTSADTQYF. The entire variable domain, with the rest obtained from reference TRBV7-2 and TRBJ2-3, is as follows: GAGVSQSPSNKVTEKGKDVELRCDPISGHTALYWYRQSLGQGLEFLIYFQGNSAPDKSGLPSDRFSAERTGGSVSTLTIQRTQQEDSAVYLCASSLVVTSADTQYFGPGTRLTVL.

J is TRBJ1-2 and V is TRBV18; possibly TRBD1 for D (6 bases). Trimming shortened V by 5 bases and J by 6 bases, and 10 bases separated the two germline ends. The V gene's germline CDR1 is KGHSH and CDR2 LQKENI. The CDR3 sequence is 12 residues long. CDR3: CASSSRTDGYTF. CDR3 coding DNA: TGTGCCAGCTCATCCCGGACAGATGGCTACACCTTC.

V is TRBV18 and J is TRBJ1-4; 9 bases match TRBD1. The CDR3 covers 14 residues. CDR1 and CDR2 from the germline V gene are KGHSH and LQKENI. V gave up 8 bases and J gave up 8 bases; unmatched junction bases: 9. CDR3 nucleotide sequence: TGTGCCAGCACCCGACAGGGGGAAGGAGAAAAACTGTTTTTT. Encoded protein: CASTRQGEGEKLFF. The entire variable domain, with the rest obtained from reference TRBV18 and TRBJ1-4, is as follows: NAGVMQNPRHLVRRRGQEARLRCSPMKGHSHVYWYRQLPEEGLKFMVYLQKENIIDESGMPKERFSAEFPKEGPSILRIQQVVRGDSAAYFCASTRQGEGEKLFFGSGTQLSVL.

The chain joins TRBV18 to TRBJ1-4; the match to TRBD1 covers 7 bases. The CDR3 is made up of 16 amino acids. J lost 7 bases, V lost 0 bases, and 8 bases had no gene match. Per the germline V gene, CDR1 is KGHSH and CDR2 is LQKENI. CDR3 in DNA: TGTGCCAGCTCACCACCTTCTAGGGCAGGGGGTGAAAAACTGTTTTTT. Translation gives CASSPPSRAGGEKLFF.

This rearrangement joins TRBV2 to TRBJ2-3; TRBD1 matches 7 bases. CDR3 length equals 14 residues. The germline V gene encodes CDR1 SNHLY and CDR2 FYNNEI. With 10 bases clipped from V and 0 bases from J, the junction kept 7 bases outside the gene matches. This chain's CDR3 is CATSTGISTDTQYF. The CDR3 region has the DNA TGTGCCACCTCGACAGGGATTAGCACAGATACGCAGTATTTT. Looking up the rest from reference TRBV2 and TRBJ2-3 gives the full variable domain: EPEVTQTPSHQVTQMGQEVILRCVPISNHLYFYWYRQILGQKVEFLVSFYNNEISEKSEIFDDQFSVERPDGSNFTLKIRSTKLEDSAMYFCATSTGISTDTQYFGPGTRLTVL.

This clone was seen a single time. The chain couples TRBV29-1 to TRBJ1-4, with D uncertain. The CDR3 runs to 10 residues. The ends were cut back, 4 bases at V and 6 bases at J, with 3 bases in the middle. The germline V gene has CDR1 SQVTM and CDR2 ANQGSEA. CDR3 sequence reads: CSVGDEKLFF. The DNA for the CDR3 is TGCAGCGTTGGGGATGAAAAACTGTTTTTT.

The V gene is TRBV10-3, the J gene TRBJ1-2, with a weak D call TRBD1 (6 bases). Germline lookup yields CDR1 ENHRY and CDR2 SYGVKD. The CDR3 consists of 14 residues. V lost 1 base and J 8 bases, leaving 14 bases between the germline ends. The DNA of the CDR3 is TGTGCCATCAGTGAGTTACAGGGCCTGGAGGGCTACACCTTC. Amino acid sequence: CAISELQGLEGYTF.

There are a few counts of this clone. The genes are TRBV30 and TRBJ1-2; D unresolved. Germline V CDR1 and CDR2: GTSNPN, SVGIG (reference sequence). CDR3 length equals 13 residues. With 4 bases removed from V and 5 bases from J, the gap between germline ends came to 14 bases. DNA for the CDR3: TGTGCCTGGAATCGGGGTAGCCTTTATGGCTACACCTTC. Translated, it gives CAWNRGSLYGYTF.

A few counts support this clone. The chain employs TRBV5-1 and TRBJ1-2; 8 nucleotides line up with TRBD1. Germline V gene sequence: CDR1 SGHRS, CDR2 YFSETQ. The CDR3 is made up of 13 amino acids. The V segment lost 4 bases and the J segment 4 bases; nucleotides outside the gene matches: 3. The CDR3 sequence is CASSITGGYGYTF. Here the CDR3 DNA reads TGCGCCAGCAGCATAACAGGGGGCTATGGCTACACCTTC.

The chain is built from TRBV3-1 (or the pseudogene TRBV3-2) and TRBJ2-7; 9 bases agree with TRBD2. V dropped 1 base and J dropped 5; count of bases not matched to a gene: 3. Germline V gene data show CDR1 as LGHDT and CDR2 as YNNKEL (reference sequence). This CDR3 contains 14 residues. The CDR3 sequence: CASSQASGEDEQYF. In nucleotides, the CDR3 is TGTGCCAGCAGCCAAGCTAGCGGGGAGGACGAGCAGTACTTC.

The V gene is TRBV18, the J gene TRBJ2-7; 10 nucleotides agree with TRBD1. The CDR3 extends over 14 amino acids. The germline CDR1 and CDR2 sequences are KGHSH and LQKENI. V lost 5 bases and J lost 4; bases outside the gene matches: 5. CDR3 amino acids: CASSATGGLYEQYF. The CDR3 DNA is TGTGCCAGCTCAGCGACAGGGGGCTTATACGAGCAGTACTTC. Combining the CDR3 with reference TRBV18 and TRBJ2-7 gives the whole variable domain NAGVMQNPRHLVRRRGQEARLRCSPMKGHSHVYWYRQLPEEGLKFMVYLQKENIIDESGMPKERFSAEFPKEGPSILRIQQVVRGDSAAYFCASSATGGLYEQYFGPGTRLTVT.

The chain has TRBV3-1 (or the pseudogene TRBV3-2) and TRBJ1-3; D gene uncertain. V lost 4 bases, J lost 6 bases, and 10 bases lay in between. The germline V gene encodes CDR1 LGHDT and CDR2 YNNKEL (reference sequence). CDR3 size: 13 residues. This CDR3 reads CASSPYSANTIYF. CDR3 DNA: TGTGCCAGCAGCCCGTATAGTGCAAACACCATATATTTT.

J is TRBJ2-5 and V is TRBV4-1; the match to TRBD1 covers 8 bases. V shed 4 bases and J 5 bases; nucleotides not matched to a gene: 6. This CDR3 is built from 14 residues. CDR1 and CDR2 (germline): MGHRA, YSYEKL. The CDR3 sequence: CASSPGQAAETQYF. In DNA form, the CDR3 reads TGCGCCAGCAGCCCGGGACAGGCCGCCGAGACCCAGTACTTC.

The genes are TRBV19 and TRBJ1-6; 9 bases match TRBD1. Germline lookup yields CDR1 LNHDA and CDR2 SQIVND (reference sequence). The length of the CDR3 is 15 residues. The trim removed 7 bases at V and 7 bases at J, leaving 8 bases unmatched. The CDR3 DNA is TGTGCCAGTACTGTATCGGGGACAGGGAATTCACCCCTCCACTTT. Protein: CASTVSGTGNSPLHF.